This TCR beta chain was sequenced for a study of OX40 agonist ivuxolimab in advanced cancers. This clone was observed a handful of times. People who had autoimmune disease history or systemic immunosuppression were excluded. Profiling relied on immunoSEQ multiplex PCR, and the TCRdb table lists in-frame clones only, not all of them. This repertoire shows about 85,000 clones, approximately 83% found once; its top ten account for about 2%. This TCR was sampled from an adult with an advanced solid tumor such as melanoma, head and neck, liver or kidney cancer. Sequenced here: CD4+ or CD8+ T cells sorted from blood, sampled in a trial of the OX40 agonist ivuxolimab.

This CDR3 reads CASSESTARGDYGYTF. CDR3 nucleotide sequence: TGTGCCAGCAGTGAATCTACGGCCAGAGGAGACTATGGCTACACCTTC. The V call is TRBV25-1, the J call TRBJ1-2; no definite D call. V was cut by 1 base and J by 3 bases, with 15 bases left in between. The CDR3 contains 16 residues. Germline V gene data show CDR1 as MGHDK and CDR2 as SYGVNS.